These 18 T cell receptor beta chains were all obtained from the same sample, sequenced in a study of shared clonotypes between healthy human individuals. Some clones are missing from TCRdb's copy, which holds only in-frame ones; the method was immunoSEQ multiplex PCR. This table has around 2.3 million clones, approximately 94% appearing once. Specimen: naive CD4+ T cells sorted from blood. As for subset: CD45RA+ positively selected. All receptors come from a man in his late teens or twenties in good health.

The rearrangement links TRBV30 to TRBJ1-4; D remains ambiguous. The germline gives CDR1 GTSNPN, CDR2 SVGIG (reference sequence). V lost 0 bases, J lost 4 bases, and 12 bases lay in between. This CDR3 region has 15 residues. The DNA of the CDR3 is TGTGCCTGGAGTGTACGGAGAGGAGTTAATGAAAAACTGTTTTTT. Its protein is CAWSVRRGVNEKLFF.

The CDR3 spells CASSLGGGQGAGISYNEQFF. CDR3 DNA: TGTGCCAGCAGCTTAGGCGGGGGACAGGGGGCGGGGATCTCCTACAATGAGCAGTTCTTC. The chain links TRBV11-3 to TRBJ2-1, with 12 bases fitting TRBD1. The length of the CDR3 is 20 residues. The germline V gene encodes CDR1 SGHNT and CDR2 YENEEA. The junction had 10 bases not matched to a gene; V was cut back by 1 base and J by 0 bases.

The chain has TRBV5-1 and TRBJ2-2, with a weak D call TRBD1 (6 bases). Germline assignment: CDR1 SGHRS and CDR2 YFSETQ. The CDR3 loop spans 15 amino acids. V was trimmed by 0 bases and J by 4 bases, leaving 10 bases between them. The CDR3 DNA sequence: TGCGCCAGCAGCTTGGGGGGGCCCAGCACCGGGGAGCTGTTTTTT. This codes for CASSLGGPSTGELFF.

This rearrangement joins TRBV7-2 to TRBJ2-3; D possibly matches TRBD1 or TRBD2 (6 bases each). Germline CDR1 and CDR2: SGHTA and FQGNSA. V was shortened by 2 bases and J by 3 bases, with 12 bases between the two germline ends. The length of the CDR3 is 15 residues. The CDR3 DNA reads TGTGCCAGCAGCTTACGGGGGCGACGAACAGATACGCAGTATTTT. This codes for CASSLRGRRTDTQYF.

CDR3 sequence (DNA): TGTGCCAGCAGCCTTTCTAGCGCAACAGATACGCAGTATTTT. It is translated as CASSLSSATDTQYF. The chain recombines TRBV2 with TRBJ2-3; D possibly corresponds to TRBD2 (6 bases). CDR1 and CDR2 from the germline V gene are SNHLY and FYNNEI. This CDR3 is built from 14 residues. V gave up 6 bases and J gave up 3 bases, with 13 bases separating them.

Note on this clone: Additional DNA sequences in this sample encode the identical CDR3. The CDR3 DNA follows: TGTGCCAGCTCACCAGGACTAGCGGGAAATTACGAGCAGTACTTC. This gives the protein CASSPGLAGNYEQYF. V gene TRBV18 combines with J gene TRBJ2-7, with 12 bases matching TRBD2. V dropped 2 bases and J dropped 4; count of bases not matched to a gene: 3. This CDR3 comprises 15 residues. Looked up from germline, CDR1 is KGHSH and CDR2 is LQKENI.

The chain uses TRBV5-6 and TRBJ2-1; TRBD1 is a possible D gene (6 bases). There are 12 residues in the CDR3. Trimming shortened V by 4 bases and J by 14 bases, and 16 bases separated the two germline ends. CDR1 is SGHDT, CDR2 YYEEEE, per germline. Written as DNA, the CDR3 is TGTGCCAGCAGCCCGACCGGGACAAGGGAGTTCTTC. Protein sequence: CASSPTGTREFF.

V and J are TRBV10-2 and TRBJ2-3, with unresolved D. Germline CDR1 WSHSY, CDR2 SAAADI. The CDR3 totals 12 residues. The germline V and J ends were trimmed by 5 bases and 2 bases, with 5 bases remaining between them. The CDR3 is CASSKLTDTQYF. In DNA, the CDR3 is TGCGCCAGCAGTAAGCTCACAGATACGCAGTATTTT.

As concerns this clone: The identical CDR3 is also encoded by other nucleotide sequences in the sample. The chain uses TRBV28 and TRBJ2-6; the D gene could be TRBD1 or TRBD2 (5 bases each). Germline V gene sequence: CDR1 MDHEN, CDR2 SYDVKM. CDR3 length equals 15 residues. V dropped 4 bases and J dropped 4 bases, with 11 bases sitting between them. The DNA for the CDR3 is TGTGCCAGCAGTTCAGCAGGGACCGGGGCCAACGTCCTGACTTTC. Encoded protein: CASSSAGTGANVLTF.

The chain carries TRBV19 and TRBJ1-1; D may be TRBD1 (5 bases). CDR1 is LNHDA and CDR2 is SQIVND in the germline V gene (reference sequence). CDR3 length equals 16 residues. Trimming took off 7 bases at V and 1 base at J, with 19 bases between the two ends. The CDR3 sequence: CASTSLGGRGNTEAFF. DNA for the CDR3: TGTGCCAGTACCTCCCTAGGAGGGAGGGGGAACACTGAAGCTTTCTTT.

The chain links TRBV11-2 to TRBJ2-1; D not resolved. Trimming removed 0 bases from V and 7 bases from J, with 10 bases in between. CDR1 SGHAT and CDR2 FQNNGV come from the germline V gene. The CDR3 is 14 residues long. The CDR3, as DNA: TGTGCCAGCAGCTTAGATTCAGTAGGGAATGAGCAGTTCTTC. Translated, it gives CASSLDSVGNEQFF.

This sequence joins TRBV4-2 and TRBJ2-2, with D maybe TRBD2 (6 bases). This CDR3 is built from 17 residues. Per germline, CDR1 LGHNA and CDR2 YNFKEQ. Between the trimmed V and J ends, which lost 0 bases and 2 bases, there was a span of 13 bases. CDR3 nucleotide sequence: TGTGCCAGCAGCCAAGATTTTACGGCGGGAAACACCGGGGAGCTGTTTTTT. It yields the protein CASSQDFTAGNTGELFF.

The V gene is TRBV5-1, the J gene TRBJ1-3; D uncertain. Germline CDR1 and CDR2: SGHRS and YFSETQ. V lost 4 bases and J lost 0, with 17 bases in between. This CDR3 region has 17 residues. CDR3 in DNA: TGCGCCAGCAGCGACAAACCGGCGGTCCCCTCTGGAAACACCATATATTTT. This codes for CASSDKPAVPSGNTIYF. Supplemented by reference TRBV5-1 and TRBJ1-3, the full variable domain reads KAGVTQTPRYLIKTRGQQVTLSCSPISGHRSVSWYQQTPGQGLQFLFEYFSETQRNKGNFPGRFSGRQFSNSRSEMNVSTLELGDSALYLCASSDKPAVPSGNTIYFGEGSWLTVV.

The chain combines TRBV5-1 with TRBJ2-5; tentatively, D is TRBD1 or TRBD2 (5 bases each). The germline V gene has CDR1 SGHRS and CDR2 YFSETQ. The CDR3 extends over 15 amino acids. The V and J ends lost 5 bases and 2 bases respectively, with 16 bases between them. The CDR3 sequence is CASSARPGAQETQYF. CDR3 coding DNA: TGCGCCAGCAGTGCCCGCCCCGGGGCACAAGAGACCCAGTACTTC.

V gene TRBV4-1 combines with J gene TRBJ2-3; possibly TRBD1 or TRBD2 for D (5 bases each). Germline V lookup: CDR1 MGHRA, CDR2 YSYEKL. CDR3 size: 16 residues. The V gene lost 6 bases and the J gene lost 6 bases, with 22 bases spanning the gap. The CDR3 loop reads CASSPIRLGVDDTQYF. Written as DNA, the CDR3 is TGCGCCAGCAGTCCAATACGACTGGGGGTGGATGATACGCAGTATTTT.

This clone was detected once. The V call is TRBV18, the J call TRBJ1-1; D is possibly TRBD1 (5 bases). CDR1 is KGHSH, CDR2 LQKENI, per germline. V lost 0 bases and J 1 base, leaving 9 bases between the germline ends. CDR3 length equals 15 residues. The CDR3 protein is CASSPPNRWNTEAFF. CDR3 bases: TGTGCCAGCTCACCACCCAACAGGTGGAACACTGAAGCTTTCTTT.

The chain combines TRBV14 with TRBJ1-2; 7 nucleotides align to TRBD1. With V trimmed by 5 bases and J by 2 bases, 5 bases remained unmatched. This CDR3 region has 14 residues. The germline V gene encodes CDR1 SGHDN and CDR2 FVKESK. The CDR3 protein is CASSYRQGNYGYTF. In nucleotides, the CDR3 is TGTGCCAGCAGCTATAGACAGGGCAACTATGGCTACACCTTC.

This rearrangement joins TRBV2 to TRBJ2-4; 12 nucleotides agree with TRBD2. J gave up 8 bases and V 1 base, and 3 bases lay outside the gene matches. CDR1 SNHLY and CDR2 FYNNEI come from the germline V gene. CDR3 length: 15 residues. The DNA of the CDR3 is TGTGCCAGCAGTGAAGGACTAGCGGGAGTGTACATTCAGTACTTC. Translating gives CASSEGLAGVYIQYF.